This TCR beta chain was retrieved from a study of PD-L1 blockade in urothelial cancer. Study overall: After treatment start, blood was analyzed at 3 weeks (second dose) and at 6 weeks. Blood gave a median about 150,000 T cells.

CDR1 is MDHEN, CDR2 SYDVKM, per germline. V was pared by 2 bases and J by 5 bases, with 3 bases between. The CDR3 consists of 11 residues. The time point denotes: peripheral blood 6 weeks after treatment start. Profiled with immunoSEQ multiplex PCR; TCRdb holds only in-frame clones, not every one. The profile shows about 130,000 clones, roughly 86% of them singletons. This receptor was obtained from a man aged 50 or older with urothelial cancer. The chain recombines TRBV28 with TRBJ2-5, with D hard to call. This specimen was PBMCs, taken around atezolizumab (anti-PD-L1) treatment. The CDR3: CASSLGETQYF. The DNA of the CDR3 is TGTGCCAGCAGTTTAGGCGAGACCCAGTACTTC.